This is a list of T cell receptor beta chains from one sample in a study of T cell repertoires in cytomegalovirus infection. TCRdb re-called the reads through MiXCR, storing one row per CDR3 protein. The table shows about 600,000 distinct CDR3 sequences, with roughly a quarter occurring only once. The source material was CD8+ T cells from PBMCs. The receptors stem from a human donor in good health (CMV status not recorded). Some clones in this sample may be carry-over from other donors' samples. The CDR3 runs from the conserved cysteine through the conserved F or W. The order of the fields is D gene, V gene, J gene, CDR3 protein. The D gene is left open where the match is weak.

d_gene: NA; v_gene: TRBV12-3/TRBV12-4; j_gene: TRBJ1-6; CDR3aa: CASSSRAGENSPLHF
d_gene: NA; v_gene: TRBV5-6; j_gene: TRBJ2-2; CDR3aa: CASSWGRPAGELFF
d_gene: NA; v_gene: TRBV19; j_gene: TRBJ2-7; CDR3aa: CASSTRTDYEQYF
d_gene: NA; v_gene: TRBV28; j_gene: TRBJ2-2; CDR3aa: CASSLVSGAGELFF
d_gene: NA; v_gene: TRBV5-1; j_gene: TRBJ2-1; CDR3aa: CASSFGTASSYNEQFF
d_gene: TRBD1; v_gene: TRBV5-5; j_gene: TRBJ2-1; CDR3aa: CASSDGTGDYNEQFF
d_gene: NA; v_gene: TRBV6-5; j_gene: TRBJ2-3; CDR3aa: CASNLGDTQYF
d_gene: TRBD1; v_gene: TRBV7-3; j_gene: TRBJ2-5; CDR3aa: CASSTGQGAIQETQYF
d_gene: NA; v_gene: TRBV7-4; j_gene: TRBJ2-5; CDR3aa: CASSPTEGAKTQYF
d_gene: TRBD2; v_gene: TRBV6-5; j_gene: TRBJ2-1; CDR3aa: CASSYPAVAGGSYNEQFF